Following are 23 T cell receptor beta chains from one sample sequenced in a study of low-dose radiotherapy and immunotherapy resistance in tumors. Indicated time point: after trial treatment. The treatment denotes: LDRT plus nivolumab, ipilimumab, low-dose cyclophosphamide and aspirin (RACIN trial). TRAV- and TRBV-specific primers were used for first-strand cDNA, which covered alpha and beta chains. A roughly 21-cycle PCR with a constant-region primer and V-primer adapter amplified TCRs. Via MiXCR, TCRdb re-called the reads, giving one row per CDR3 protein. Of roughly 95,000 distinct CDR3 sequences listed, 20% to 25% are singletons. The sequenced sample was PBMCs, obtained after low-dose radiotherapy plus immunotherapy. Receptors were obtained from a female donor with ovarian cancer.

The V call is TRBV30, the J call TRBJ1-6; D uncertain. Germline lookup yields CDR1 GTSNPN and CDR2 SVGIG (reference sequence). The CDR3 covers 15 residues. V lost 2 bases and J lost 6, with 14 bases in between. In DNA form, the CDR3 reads TGTGCCTGGAGTCCTTTGGGCAGTCTTAATTCACCCCTCCACTTT. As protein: CAWSPLGSLNSPLHF.

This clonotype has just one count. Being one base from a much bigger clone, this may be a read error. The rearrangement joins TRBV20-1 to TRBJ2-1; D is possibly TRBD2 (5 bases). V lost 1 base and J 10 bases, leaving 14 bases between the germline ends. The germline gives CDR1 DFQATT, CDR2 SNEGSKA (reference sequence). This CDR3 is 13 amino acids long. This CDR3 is CSARARASYEQFF. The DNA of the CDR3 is TGCAGTGCTAGAGCGCGGGCCAGCTACGAGCAGTTCTTC.

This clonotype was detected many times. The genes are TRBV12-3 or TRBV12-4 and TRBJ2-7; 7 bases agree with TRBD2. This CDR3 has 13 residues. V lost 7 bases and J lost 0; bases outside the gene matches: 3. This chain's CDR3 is CASMGRASYEQYF. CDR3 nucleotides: TGTGCCAGCATGGGGAGGGCCTCCTACGAGCAGTACTTC.

CDR3 DNA: TGTGCCAGTTGCCCCCGGGACAGCGATACGCAGTATTTT. Translated, it gives CASCPRDSDTQYF. The chain uses TRBV21-1 and TRBJ2-3; the table names TRBD1, a call not compared with the DNA. TRBV21-1 is assigned pseudogene status. There are 13 residues in the CDR3.

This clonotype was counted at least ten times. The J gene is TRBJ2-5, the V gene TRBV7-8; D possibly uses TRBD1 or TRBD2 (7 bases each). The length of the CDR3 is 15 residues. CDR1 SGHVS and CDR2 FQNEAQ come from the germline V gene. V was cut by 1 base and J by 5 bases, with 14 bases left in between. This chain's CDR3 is CASSLVQGGGETQYF. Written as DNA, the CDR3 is TGTGCCAGCAGCTTAGTCCAGGGGGGGGGGGAGACCCAGTACTTC.

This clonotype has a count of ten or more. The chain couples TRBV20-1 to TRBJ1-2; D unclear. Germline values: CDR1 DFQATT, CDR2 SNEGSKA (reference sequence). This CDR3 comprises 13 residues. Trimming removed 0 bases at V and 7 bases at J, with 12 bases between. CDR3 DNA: TGCAGTGCTAGAGAACGGGTTACTCGTGGCTACACCTTC. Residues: CSARERVTRGYTF.

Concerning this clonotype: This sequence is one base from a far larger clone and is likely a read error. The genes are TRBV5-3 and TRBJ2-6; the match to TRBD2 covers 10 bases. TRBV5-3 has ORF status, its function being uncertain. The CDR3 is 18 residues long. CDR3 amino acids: CASSSRAGGPSGTNVLTF. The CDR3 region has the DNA TGTGCCAGCAGCTCCCGAGCGGGAGGGCCATCTGGGACCAACGTCCTGACTTTC.

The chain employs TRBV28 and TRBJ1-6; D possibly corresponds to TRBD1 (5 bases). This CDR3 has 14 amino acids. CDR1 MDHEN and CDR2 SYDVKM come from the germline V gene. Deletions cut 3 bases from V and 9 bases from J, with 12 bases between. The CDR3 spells CASSFNLQASPLHF. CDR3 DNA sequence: TGTGCCAGCAGTTTTAACTTACAGGCTTCACCCCTCCACTTT.

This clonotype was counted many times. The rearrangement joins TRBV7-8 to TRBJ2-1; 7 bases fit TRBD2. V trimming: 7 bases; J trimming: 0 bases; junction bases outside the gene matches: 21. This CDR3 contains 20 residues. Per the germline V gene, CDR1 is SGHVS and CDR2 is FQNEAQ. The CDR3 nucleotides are TGTGCCAGCAAAGCTATGTTGAAAAGCTATGGCGGGAGCTCCTACAATGAGCAGTTCTTC. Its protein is CASKAMLKSYGGSSYNEQFF.

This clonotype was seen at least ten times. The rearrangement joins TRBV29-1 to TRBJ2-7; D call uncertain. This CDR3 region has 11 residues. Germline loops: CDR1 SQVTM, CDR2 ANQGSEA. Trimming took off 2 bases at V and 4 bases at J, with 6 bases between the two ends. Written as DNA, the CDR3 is TGCAGCGTTGAATCCCAGTACGAGCAGTACTTC. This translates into CSVESQYEQYF.

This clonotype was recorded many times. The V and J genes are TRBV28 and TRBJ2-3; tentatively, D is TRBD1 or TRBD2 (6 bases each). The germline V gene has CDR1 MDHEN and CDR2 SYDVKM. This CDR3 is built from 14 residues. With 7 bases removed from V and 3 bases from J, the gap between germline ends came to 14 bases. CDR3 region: CASTLGGTTDTQYF. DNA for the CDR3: TGTGCCAGCACCCTAGGGGGGACTACAGATACGCAGTATTTT.

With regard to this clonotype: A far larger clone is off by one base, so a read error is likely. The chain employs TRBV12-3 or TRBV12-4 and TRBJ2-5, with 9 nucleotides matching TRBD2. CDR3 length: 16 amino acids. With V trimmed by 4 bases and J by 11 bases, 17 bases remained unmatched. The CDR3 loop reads CASSSRKGAGGNEQYF. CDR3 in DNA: TGTGCCAGCAGTTCGCGGAAGGGAGCGGGGGGTAATGAGCAGTACTTC.

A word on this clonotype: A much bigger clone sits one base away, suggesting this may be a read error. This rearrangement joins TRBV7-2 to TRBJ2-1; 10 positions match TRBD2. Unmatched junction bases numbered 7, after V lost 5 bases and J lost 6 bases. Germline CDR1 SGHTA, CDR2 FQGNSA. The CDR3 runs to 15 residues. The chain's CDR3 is CASSRSGRTFNEQFF. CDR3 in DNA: TGTGCCAGCAGCCGTAGCGGGAGGACTTTCAATGAGCAGTTCTTC.

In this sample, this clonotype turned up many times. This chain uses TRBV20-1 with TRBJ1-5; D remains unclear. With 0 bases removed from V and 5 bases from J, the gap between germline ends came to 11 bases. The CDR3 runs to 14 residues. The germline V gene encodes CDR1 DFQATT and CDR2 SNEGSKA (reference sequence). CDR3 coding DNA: TGCAGTGCTAGAGATTTTCTACCCCATCAGCCCCAGCATTTT. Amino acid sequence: CSARDFLPHQPQHF.

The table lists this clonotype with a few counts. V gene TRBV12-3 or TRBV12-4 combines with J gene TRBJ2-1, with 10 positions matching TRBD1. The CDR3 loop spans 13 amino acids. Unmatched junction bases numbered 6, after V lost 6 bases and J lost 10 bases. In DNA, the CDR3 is TGTGCCAGCAGCGTGGACAGGGGGGTAGAGCAGTTCTTC. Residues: CASSVDRGVEQFF.

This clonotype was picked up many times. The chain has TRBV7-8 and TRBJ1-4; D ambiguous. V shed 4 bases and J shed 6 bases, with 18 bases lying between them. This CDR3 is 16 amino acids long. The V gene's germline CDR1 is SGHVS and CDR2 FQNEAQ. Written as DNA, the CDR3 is TGTGCCAGCAGCTCCTTCCTCTCAGCGGCCCATGAAAAACTGTTTTTT. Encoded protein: CASSSFLSAAHEKLFF.

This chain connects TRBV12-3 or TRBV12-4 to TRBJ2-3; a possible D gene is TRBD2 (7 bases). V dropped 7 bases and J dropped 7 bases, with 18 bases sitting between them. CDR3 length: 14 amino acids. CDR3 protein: CASTLGGPSHTQYF. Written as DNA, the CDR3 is TGTGCCAGCACCTTGGGGGGGCCGTCCCATACGCAGTATTTT.

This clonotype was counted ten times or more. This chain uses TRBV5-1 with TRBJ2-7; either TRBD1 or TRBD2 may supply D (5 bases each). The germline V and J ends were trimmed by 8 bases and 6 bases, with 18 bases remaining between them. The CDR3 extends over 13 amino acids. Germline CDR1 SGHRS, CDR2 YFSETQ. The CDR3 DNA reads TGCGCCAGTAAACGGGACCACCTCAGCGAGCAGTACTTC. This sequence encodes CASKRDHLSEQYF.

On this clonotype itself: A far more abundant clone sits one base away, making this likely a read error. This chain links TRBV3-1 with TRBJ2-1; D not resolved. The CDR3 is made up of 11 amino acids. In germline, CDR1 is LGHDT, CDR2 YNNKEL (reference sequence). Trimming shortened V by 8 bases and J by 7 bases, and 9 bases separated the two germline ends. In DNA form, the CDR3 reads TGTGCCAGCTCCACAGTAAATGAGCAGTTCTTC. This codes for CASSTVNEQFF.

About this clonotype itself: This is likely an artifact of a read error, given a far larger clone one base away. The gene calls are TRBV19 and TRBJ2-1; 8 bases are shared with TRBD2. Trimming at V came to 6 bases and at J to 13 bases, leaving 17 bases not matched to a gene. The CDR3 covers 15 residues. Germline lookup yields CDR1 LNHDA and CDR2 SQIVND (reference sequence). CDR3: CASSSVIAGMETQFF. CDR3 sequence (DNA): TGTGCCAGTAGCTCGGTAATAGCGGGAATGGAGACCCAGTTCTTC.

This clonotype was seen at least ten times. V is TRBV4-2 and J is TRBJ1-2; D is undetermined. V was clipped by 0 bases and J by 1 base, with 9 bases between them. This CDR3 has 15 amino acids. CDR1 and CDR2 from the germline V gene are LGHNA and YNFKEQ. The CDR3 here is CASSQDGRSNYGYTF. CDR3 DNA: TGTGCCAGCAGCCAAGATGGGAGGAGTAACTATGGCTACACCTTC.

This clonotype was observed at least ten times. The CDR3 reads CASSQDGSGDTQYF. CDR3 sequence (DNA): TGCGCCAGCAGCCAAGACGGTAGCGGAGATACGCAGTATTTT. J is TRBJ2-3 and V is TRBV4-1; weak D call: TRBD2 (6 bases). Germline V lookup: CDR1 MGHRA, CDR2 YSYEKL. Trimming stripped 0 bases from V and 5 bases from J, with 9 bases between. The length of the CDR3 is 14 residues.

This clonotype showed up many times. As DNA, the CDR3 is TGCAGCGCTCTAGGAGGCGAGCAGTTCTTC. Protein product: CSALGGEQFF. The chain joins TRBV29-1 to TRBJ2-1; possibly TRBD2 for D (5 bases). CDR3 size: 10 residues. V was trimmed by 7 bases and J by 10 bases, leaving 11 bases between them. CDR1 and CDR2 (germline): SQVTM, ANQGSEA.